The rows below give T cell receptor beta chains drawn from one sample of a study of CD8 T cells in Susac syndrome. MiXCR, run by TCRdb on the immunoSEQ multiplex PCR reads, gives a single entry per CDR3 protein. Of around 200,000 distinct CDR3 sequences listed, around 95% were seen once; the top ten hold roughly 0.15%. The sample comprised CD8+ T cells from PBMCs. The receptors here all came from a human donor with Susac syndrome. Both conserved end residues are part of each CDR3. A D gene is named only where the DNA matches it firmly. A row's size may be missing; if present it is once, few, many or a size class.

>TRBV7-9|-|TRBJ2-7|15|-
CASSLVTSSNYEQYF
TGTGCCAGCAGCTTAGTGACTAGTAGCAACTACGAGCAGTACTTC
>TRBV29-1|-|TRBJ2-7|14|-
CSVIGEDFSYEQYF
TGCAGCGTAATCGGTGAAGACTTCTCCTACGAGCAGTACTTC
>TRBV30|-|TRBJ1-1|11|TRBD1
CAGDRLTEAFF
TGTGCCGGGGACAGACTCACTGAAGCTTTCTTT
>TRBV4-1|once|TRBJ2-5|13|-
CASSQAIGETQYF
TGCGCCAGCAGCCAAGCTATCGGGGAGACCCAGTACTTC
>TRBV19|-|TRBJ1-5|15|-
CASSIARVRDQPQHF
TGTGCCAGTAGTATAGCCCGGGTGAGGGATCAGCCCCAGCATTTT
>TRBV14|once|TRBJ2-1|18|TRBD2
CASSQKTSGGLHNNEQFF
TGTGCCAGCAGCCAGAAGACTAGCGGGGGCCTACACAACAATGAGCAGTTCTTC
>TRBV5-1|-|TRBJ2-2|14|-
CASSPNYNTGELFF
TGCGCCAGCAGCCCAAACTACAACACCGGGGAGCTGTTTTTT
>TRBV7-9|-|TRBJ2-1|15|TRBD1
CASSLQGAWDNEQFF
TGTGCCAGCAGCTTACAGGGGGCTTGGGACAATGAGCAGTTCTTC
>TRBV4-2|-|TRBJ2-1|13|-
CASSPRTDNEQFF
TGTGCCAGCAGCCCTCGAACGGACAATGAGCAGTTCTTC
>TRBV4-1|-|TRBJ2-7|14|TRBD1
CASSQDHRGYEQYF
TGCGCCAGCAGCCAAGATCACAGGGGGTACGAGCAGTACTTC
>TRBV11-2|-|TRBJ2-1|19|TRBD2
CASTTGGWEAGITYNEQFF
TGTGCCAGCACCACCGGAGGTTGGGAAGCGGGAATAACCTACAATGAGCAGTTCTTC
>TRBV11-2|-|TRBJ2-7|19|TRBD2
CASSLVDPGLAGGTYEQYF
TGTGCCAGCAGCTTAGTAGATCCGGGACTAGCGGGGGGCACCTACGAGCAGTACTTC
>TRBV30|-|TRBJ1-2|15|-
CAWKTPPGLNYGYTF
TGTGCCTGGAAAACTCCCCCGGGCCTTAACTATGGCTACACCTTC
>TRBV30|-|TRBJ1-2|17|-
CAWSRPNLGGPAYGYTF
TGTGCCTGGAGTAGGCCCAATCTTGGGGGGCCGGCGTATGGCTACACCTTC
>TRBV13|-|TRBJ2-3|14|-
CASSGQILGDTQYF
TGTGCCAGCAGCGGACAGATACTCGGAGATACGCAGTATTTT
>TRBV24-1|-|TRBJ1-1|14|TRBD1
CATSNRQGSGEAFF
TGTGCCACCAGCAATCGACAGGGGAGTGGGGAAGCTTTCTTT
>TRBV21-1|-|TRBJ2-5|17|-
CASGKTSGSLFRETQYF
TGTGCCAGCGGGAAGACTAGCGGGAGTCTATTTCGGGAGACCCAGTACTTC
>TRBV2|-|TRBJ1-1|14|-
CASRETWMNTEAFF
TGTGCCAGCAGAGAGACCTGGATGAACACTGAAGCTTTCTTT
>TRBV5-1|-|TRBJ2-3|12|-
CASSSTLDTQYF
TGCGCCAGCAGCTCGACCCTAGATACGCAGTATTTT
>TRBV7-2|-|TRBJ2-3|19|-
CASSTGPNTGGARTDTQYF
TGTGCCAGCAGCACTGGGCCCAATACAGGGGGGGCCAGGACAGATACGCAGTATTTT
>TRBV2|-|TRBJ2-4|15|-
CASRTDLEAKNIQYF
TGTGCCAGCAGGACAGACCTGGAAGCCAAAAACATTCAGTACTTC
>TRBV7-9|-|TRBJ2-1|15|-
CASSHTGTSYNEQFF
TGTGCCAGCAGCCACACAGGGACCTCCTACAATGAGCAGTTCTTC
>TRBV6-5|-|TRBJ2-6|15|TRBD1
CASRLDRAGANVLTF
TGTGCCAGCAGGTTAGACAGGGCCGGGGCCAACGTCCTGACTTTC
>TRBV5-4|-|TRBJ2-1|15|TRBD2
CASRSTGGSYNEQFF
TGTGCCAGCAGGTCTACGGGAGGGTCCTACAATGAGCAGTTCTTC
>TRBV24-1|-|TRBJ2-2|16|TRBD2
CATSDRAGAHTGELFF
TGTGCCACCAGTGACCGAGCGGGAGCTCATACCGGGGAGCTGTTTTTT
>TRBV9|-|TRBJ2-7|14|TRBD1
CASSSPTGGYEQYF
TGTGCCAGCAGCTCCCCGACAGGGGGCTACGAGCAGTACTTC
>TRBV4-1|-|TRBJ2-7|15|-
CASSQGWAESYEQYF
TGCGCCAGCAGCCAAGGTTGGGCCGAGAGCTACGAGCAGTACTTC
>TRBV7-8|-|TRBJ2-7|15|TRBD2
CASSSWTSGVYEQYF
TGTGCCAGCAGCTCCTGGACTAGCGGGGTCTACGAGCAGTACTTC
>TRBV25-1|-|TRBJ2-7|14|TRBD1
CASSPGQGADEQYF
TGTGCCAGCAGTCCCGGACAGGGTGCGGACGAGCAGTACTTC
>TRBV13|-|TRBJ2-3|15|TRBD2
CASSLKGGGADTQYF
TGTGCCAGCAGCTTGAAAGGCGGGGGGGCGGATACGCAGTATTTT
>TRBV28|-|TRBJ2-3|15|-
CASSFTSWGPDTQYF
TGTGCCAGCAGTTTTACTAGCTGGGGCCCAGATACGCAGTATTTT
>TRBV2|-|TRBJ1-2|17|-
CASSEGEGSPANYGYTF
TGTGCCAGCAGTGAAGGAGAGGGGTCCCCAGCTAACTATGGCTACACCTTC
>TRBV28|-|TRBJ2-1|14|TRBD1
CASSNRGGYNEQFF
TGTGCCAGCAGTAACAGGGGTGGCTACAATGAGCAGTTCTTC
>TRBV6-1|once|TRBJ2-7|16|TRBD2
CASSKEASGNTYEQYF
TGTGCCAGCAGCAAGGAAGCTAGCGGGAACACCTACGAGCAGTACTTC
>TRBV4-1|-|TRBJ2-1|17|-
CASSPYRVGGGYNEQFF
TGCGCCAGCAGCCCCTACCGGGTGGGAGGGGGGTACAATGAGCAGTTCTTC
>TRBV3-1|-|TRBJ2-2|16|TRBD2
CASSQTSGENTGELFF
TGTGCCAGCAGCCAAACTAGCGGAGAGAACACCGGGGAGCTGTTTTTT
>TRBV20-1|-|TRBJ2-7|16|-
CSARRRPGPRDYEQYF
TGCAGTGCTAGGCGGAGGCCGGGACCGAGAGACTACGAGCAGTACTTC
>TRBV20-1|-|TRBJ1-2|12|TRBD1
CSANRGHYGYTF
TGCAGTGCTAACAGGGGGCACTATGGCTACACCTTC
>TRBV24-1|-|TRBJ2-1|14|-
CATSDGGYYNEQFF
TGTGCCACCAGTGATGGGGGGTACTACAATGAGCAGTTCTTC
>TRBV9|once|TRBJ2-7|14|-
CASSVGLAPYEQYF
TGTGCCAGCAGCGTAGGGCTAGCACCCTACGAGCAGTACTTC
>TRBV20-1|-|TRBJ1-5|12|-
CSAAGGNQPQHF
TGCAGTGCGGCGGGCGGCAATCAGCCCCAGCATTTT
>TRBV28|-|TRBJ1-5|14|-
CASHTGFGNQPQHF
TGTGCCAGTCACACAGGGTTTGGCAATCAGCCCCAGCATTTT
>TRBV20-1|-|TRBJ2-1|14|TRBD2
CSASKLAANNEQFF
TGCAGTGCTAGTAAACTAGCGGCTAACAATGAGCAGTTCTTC
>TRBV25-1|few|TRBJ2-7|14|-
CASSVGAGAYEQYF
TGTGCCAGCAGCGTCGGGGCAGGGGCCTACGAGCAGTACTTC
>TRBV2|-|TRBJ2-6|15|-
CASRKDLSGANVLTF
TGTGCCAGCAGAAAGGACCTCTCTGGGGCCAACGTCCTGACTTTC
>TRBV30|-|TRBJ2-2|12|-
CAWSSGTGELFF
TGTGCCTGGAGCAGCGGCACCGGGGAGCTGTTTTTT
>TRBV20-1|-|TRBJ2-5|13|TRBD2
CSARTSGEETQYF
TGCAGTGCTAGGACTAGCGGGGAAGAGACCCAGTACTTC
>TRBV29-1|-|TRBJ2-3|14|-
CSVEEVVAGDTQYF
TGCAGCGTTGAAGAGGTAGTAGCTGGGGATACGCAGTATTTT
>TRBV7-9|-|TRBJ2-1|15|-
CASSLQEGYRNEQFF
TGTGCCAGCAGCCTCCAGGAAGGATATCGCAATGAGCAGTTCTTC
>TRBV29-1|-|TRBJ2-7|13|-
CSVGPGGAYEQYF
TGCAGCGTAGGTCCCGGGGGCGCCTACGAGCAGTACTTC
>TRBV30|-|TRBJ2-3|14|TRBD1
CAWAAGGNTDTQYF
TGTGCCTGGGCTGCAGGGGGAAACACAGATACGCAGTATTTT
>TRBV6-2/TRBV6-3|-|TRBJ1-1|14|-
CASSYTTLNTEAFF
TGTGCCAGCAGTTACACAACACTGAACACTGAAGCTTTCTTT
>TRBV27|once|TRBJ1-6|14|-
CASSLSGFNSPLHF
TGTGCCAGCAGTTTATCGGGATTTAATTCACCCCTCCACTTT
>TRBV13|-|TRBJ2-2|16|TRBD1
CASSPRGLGPTGELFF
TGTGCCAGCAGCCCCAGGGGGCTGGGCCCCACCGGGGAGCTGTTTTTT